This T cell receptor (beta chain) came from a study of blood T cells in healthy people across ages. About the research overall: About one barcoded beta molecule per two T cells was captured by template switching.

A J-beta primer mix and a sample-barcoded 5' primer were used in a second PCR of about 6 to 12 cycles. Each cDNA molecule was tagged by a template-switch adaptor that had 12 random nucleotides. TCRdb reprocessed the 5' RACE reads via MiXCR and lists one record per CDR3 protein. The sample has about 1.4 million distinct CDR3 sequences, approximately 59% seen once; the top ten hold 6.5% to 8%. The total RNA that was extracted per sample amounted to at least 5.5 micrograms. CDR3 length: 13 residues. Trimming removed 5 bases from V and 8 bases from J, with 13 bases in between. The germline V gene has CDR1 SSHAT and CDR2 FNYEAQ (reference sequence).

The rearrangement joins TRBV7-7 to TRBJ2-1; D possibly corresponds to TRBD2 (6 bases). The sequence was collected from a man in his late teens or twenties in good health. The sample taken for sequencing was blood. The CDR3 here is CASSPQASDEQFF. The CDR3 region has the DNA TGTGCCAGCAGCCCTCAGGCTAGCGATGAGCAGTTCTTC.